One sample yielded the 24 T cell receptor beta chains listed below, sequenced in a study of blood T cell repertoires in COVID-19. Only in-frame clones appear in the TCRdb table, and some are missing; sequencing was by immunoSEQ multiplex PCR. The sample has 150,000 to 200,000 clones; around four fifths are singletons. The sequenced sample consisted of peripheral blood. The receptors stem from a human donor in a cohort sampled during active COVID-19.

The gene calls are TRBV20-1 and TRBJ1-5, with unresolved D. Per germline, CDR1 DFQATT and CDR2 SNEGSKA (reference sequence). The CDR3 has 11 amino acids. The germline V and J ends were trimmed by 5 bases and 3 bases, with 5 bases remaining between them. The CDR3 DNA follows: TGCAGTGCTCCCATCAATCAGCCCCAGCATTTT. Translation gives CSAPINQPQHF.

This chain links TRBV27 with TRBJ2-7, with TRBD1 identical over 10 bases. Germline CDR1 MNHEY, CDR2 SMNVEV (reference sequence). The V segment lost 6 bases and the J segment 4 bases; nucleotides outside the gene matches: 6. CDR3 length: 14 amino acids. The CDR3 sequence: CASSHGTGVYEQYF. The CDR3 DNA sequence: TGTGCCAGCAGCCACGGGACAGGGGTTTACGAGCAGTACTTC.

The V gene is TRBV4-1, the J gene TRBJ2-3; D remains ambiguous. This CDR3 has 15 amino acids. Germline V CDR1 and CDR2: MGHRA, YSYEKL. The V end was cut by 0 bases, the J end by 6 bases, with 13 bases between. CDR3 DNA sequence: TGCGCCAGCAGCCAAGATTTAGCCAAACGGGATACGCAGTATTTT. This codes for CASSQDLAKRDTQYF.

V gene TRBV9 combines with J gene TRBJ2-5, with 15 bases identical to TRBD2. V gave up 4 bases and J gave up 5 bases; unmatched junction bases: 9. The germline V gene encodes CDR1 SGDLS and CDR2 YYNGEE. The CDR3 covers 17 residues. The CDR3 spells CASSSRTSGRAEETQYF. Here the CDR3 DNA reads TGTGCCAGCAGCTCTCGGACTAGCGGGAGGGCCGAGGAGACCCAGTACTTC.

The rearrangement links TRBV6-5 to TRBJ1-1; 7 nucleotides line up with TRBD1. This CDR3 spans 14 amino acids. CDR1 is MNHEY, CDR2 SVGAGI, per germline. The V segment lost 6 bases and the J segment 5 bases; nucleotides outside the gene matches: 9. CDR3 region: CASRTRGQLTEAFF. As DNA, the CDR3 is TGTGCCAGCAGAACGAGGGGGCAGCTTACTGAAGCTTTCTTT.

The chain recombines TRBV30 with TRBJ2-5; 7 positions match TRBD2. Germline assignment: CDR1 GTSNPN and CDR2 SVGIG (reference sequence). V lost 2 bases and J lost 2; bases outside the gene matches: 2. This CDR3 spans 13 amino acids. In nucleotides, the CDR3 is TGTGCCTGGAGTATGGGGGGGCAAGAGACCCAGTACTTC. This sequence encodes CAWSMGGQETQYF.

The V and J genes are TRBV6-1 and TRBJ1-2; TRBD1 might be the D (6 bases). CDR1 and CDR2 from the germline V gene are MNHNS and SASEGT. Trimming shortened V by 4 bases and J by 4 bases, and 22 bases separated the two germline ends. This CDR3 region has 17 residues. The CDR3 sequence is CASSASWTALWGYGYTF. For the CDR3, the DNA is TGTGCCAGCAGTGCTTCATGGACAGCCCTATGGGGCTATGGCTACACCTTC.

CDR3 in amino acids: CASSGLQGLGEQFF. The CDR3 DNA reads TGTGCCAGCAGTGGCTTACAGGGTCTCGGTGAGCAGTTCTTC. V is TRBV6-4 and J is TRBJ2-1; TRBD1 is a possible D gene (6 bases). V lost 4 bases, J lost 9 bases, and 16 bases lay in between. Per the germline V gene, CDR1 is MRHNA and CDR2 is SNTAGT. The CDR3 is 14 amino acids.

The V call is TRBV28, the J call TRBJ2-7; TRBD1 aligns across 9 bases. Trimming took 8 bases from V and 2 from J; bases not matched to a gene: 7. Germline V gene sequence: CDR1 MDHEN, CDR2 SYDVKM. The CDR3 has 14 residues. The CDR3 loop reads CASFSGTGTYEQYF. The CDR3 nucleotides read TGTGCCAGCTTCTCCGGGACAGGGACCTACGAGCAGTACTTC. The variable domain in full, with the rest retrieved from reference TRBV28 and TRBJ2-7, is DVKVTQSSRYLVKRTGEKVFLECVQDMDHENMFWYRQDPGLGLRLIYFSYDVKMKEKGDIPEGYSVSREKKERFSLILESASTNQTSMYLCASFSGTGTYEQYFGPGTRLTVT.

The genes are TRBV20-1 and TRBJ1-1; TRBD1 might be the D (5 bases). With 3 bases removed from V and 2 bases from J, the gap between germline ends came to 19 bases. The V gene's germline CDR1 is DFQATT and CDR2 SNEGSKA (reference sequence). The CDR3 is made up of 16 amino acids. In nucleotides, the CDR3 is TGCAGTGCTAGTCAACAGGAAGCATTCGGTAACACTGAAGCTTTCTTT. Translated: CSASQQEAFGNTEAFF.

This clone showed up just once. The germline gene is not matched at one end of the junction; a read error may be the cause. The genes are TRBV6-5 and TRBJ1-2; TRBD1 aligns across 8 bases. Germline CDR1 and CDR2: MNHEY and SVGAGI. This CDR3 has 12 amino acids. The CDR3 coding sequence is TGTGCCAGCAGCGGGAAGCAGGGGGCAGTCCTATTC. Translation: CASSGKQGAVLF.

The chain combines TRBV6-2 or TRBV6-3 with TRBJ1-1; no clear D gene. Looked up from germline, CDR1 is MNHEY and CDR2 is SVGEGT. Trimming removed 2 bases from V and 0 bases from J, with 7 bases in between. The CDR3 is made up of 14 amino acids. The CDR3 sequence: CASSYQFLNTEAFF. CDR3 bases: TGTGCCAGCAGTTACCAGTTTCTGAACACTGAAGCTTTCTTT.

The chain couples TRBV30 to TRBJ2-7; 11 bases line up with TRBD2. The junction had 2 bases not matched to a gene; V was cut back by 2 bases and J by 2 bases. The CDR3 runs to 14 residues. Germline V gene lookup returns CDR1 GTSNPN and CDR2 SVGIG (reference sequence). The CDR3 DNA follows: TGTGCCTGGAGTTTAGCGGGAGGGGCCTACGAGCAGTACTTC. It is translated as CAWSLAGGAYEQYF. The full variable domain, rest sourced from reference TRBV30 and TRBJ2-7, is SQTIHQWPATLVQPVGSPLSLECTVEGTSNPNLYWYRQAAGRGLQLLFYSVGIGQISSEVPQNLSASRPQDRQFILSSKKLLLSDSGFYLCAWSLAGGAYEQYFGPGTRLTVT.

V is TRBV18 and J is TRBJ1-1; D unresolved. The CDR3 spans 15 residues. The V and J ends lost 1 base and 0 bases respectively, with 9 bases between them. Germline-derived CDR1 and CDR2 are KGHSH and LQKENI. The CDR3 nucleotides are TGTGCCAGCTCACCACAGGATAGCATGAACACTGAAGCTTTCTTT. It specifies CASSPQDSMNTEAFF.

This chain joins TRBV6-6 and TRBJ1-5, with 10 nucleotides matching TRBD1. Germline lookup yields CDR1 MNHNY and CDR2 SVGAGI (reference sequence). V shed 5 bases and J 3 bases; nucleotides not matched to a gene: 7. The CDR3 contains 16 residues. The CDR3 DNA is TGTGCCAGCAGTAGAGGGACAGGGGCCCTCAATCAGCCCCAGCATTTT. Translated: CASSRGTGALNQPQHF.

The chain is built from TRBV5-5 and TRBJ2-3; 12 bases are a match to TRBD2. V was clipped by 5 bases and J by 2 bases; unmatched bases: 9. CDR1 and CDR2 from the germline V gene are SGHKS and YYEKEE (reference sequence). This CDR3 contains 17 residues. CDR3 DNA sequence: TGTGCCAGCAGGCGTACTAGCGGGGGGTCCATCACAGATACGCAGTATTTT. Translated, it gives CASRRTSGGSITDTQYF.

The J gene is TRBJ2-1, the V gene TRBV24-1; D is perhaps TRBD2 (6 bases). The germline V gene has CDR1 KGHDR and CDR2 SFDVKD. V lost 5 bases and J lost 12, with 10 bases in between. The CDR3 covers 11 residues. The CDR3 DNA sequence: TGTGCCACCAGTGGCGGGGCACGGCAGTTCTTC. Protein sequence: CATSGGARQFF.

This clone was seen a few times. The V and J genes are TRBV2 and TRBJ1-5; the D gene is possibly TRBD1 (5 bases). Deletions cut 5 bases from V and 3 bases from J, with 8 bases between. The CDR3 is 13 residues long. In germline, CDR1 is SNHLY, CDR2 FYNNEI. The CDR3 bases are TGTGCCAGCAGTACAGGCCACAATCAGCCCCAGCATTTT. Translating gives CASSTGHNQPQHF.

CDR3 region: CSASSRGRSLAKNIQYF. DNA for the CDR3: TGCAGTGCTAGTTCTCGGGGAAGGTCGCTAGCCAAAAACATTCAGTACTTC. This sequence joins TRBV20-1 and TRBJ2-4; maybe TRBD2 (5 bases). The length of the CDR3 is 17 residues. CDR1 and CDR2 from the germline V gene are DFQATT and SNEGSKA (reference sequence). Trimming left V 3 bases short and J 0 bases short, with 18 bases between.

J is TRBJ2-5 and V is TRBV6-5, with a tentative D call TRBD2 (6 bases). CDR3 size: 14 residues. Germline lookup yields CDR1 MNHEY and CDR2 SVGAGI. V was shortened by 5 bases and J by 1 base, with 11 bases between the two germline ends. The CDR3 loop is CASSHGLTQETQYF. CDR3 DNA: TGTGCCAGCAGTCATGGACTAACCCAAGAGACCCAGTACTTC.

The V and J genes are TRBV14 and TRBJ2-6, with a possible D match to TRBD1 (5 bases). The CDR3 extends over 15 amino acids. Trimming stripped 6 bases from V and 4 bases from J, with 13 bases between. Germline V CDR1 and CDR2: SGHDN, FVKESK. CDR3 protein: CASSGQGYGANVLTF. The CDR3 bases are TGTGCCAGCAGTGGGCAGGGTTACGGGGCCAACGTCCTGACTTTC.

This clone has more than one count but fewer than ten. This chain connects TRBV15 to TRBJ1-3; possible D gene TRBD1, 5 bases. Looked up from germline, CDR1 is LNHNV and CDR2 is YYDKDF (reference sequence). Trimming shortened V by 11 bases and J by 0 bases, and 11 bases separated the two germline ends. The CDR3 has 13 residues. CDR3 loop: CAARQSSGNTIYF. DNA for the CDR3: TGTGCCGCCCGACAGTCCTCTGGAAACACCATATATTTT.

The rearrangement uses TRBV10-3 and TRBJ1-3; no clear D gene. Trimming took 5 bases from V and 2 from J, leaving 13 bases between them. The CDR3 is 15 residues long. Germline values: CDR1 ENHRY, CDR2 SYGVKD. The CDR3 is CAISSSREPGNTIYF. DNA for the CDR3: TGTGCCATCAGTTCGTCGAGGGAACCTGGAAACACCATATATTTT.

The table lists this clone with a few counts. The CDR3 region has the DNA TGTGCCAGCGATCGCCGGGATCGTGGCAATCAGCCCCAGCATTTT. Its protein is CASDRRDRGNQPQHF. The rearrangement links TRBV2 to TRBJ1-5; D remains unclear. This CDR3 contains 15 residues. V was clipped by 8 bases and J by 2 bases, with 16 bases between them. Germline V CDR1 and CDR2: SNHLY, FYNNEI.